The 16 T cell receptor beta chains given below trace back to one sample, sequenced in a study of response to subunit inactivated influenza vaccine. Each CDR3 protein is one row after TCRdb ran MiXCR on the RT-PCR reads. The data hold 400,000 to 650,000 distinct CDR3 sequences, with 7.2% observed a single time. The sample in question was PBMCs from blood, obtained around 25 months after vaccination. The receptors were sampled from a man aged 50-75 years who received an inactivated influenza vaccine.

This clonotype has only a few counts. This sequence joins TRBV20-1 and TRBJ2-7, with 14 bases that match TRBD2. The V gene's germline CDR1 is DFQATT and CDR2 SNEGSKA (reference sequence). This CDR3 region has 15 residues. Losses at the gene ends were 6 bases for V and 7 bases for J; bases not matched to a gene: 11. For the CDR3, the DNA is TGCAGTGCACTAATTCCGGGACTAGCGGGAGAAGAGCAGTACTTC. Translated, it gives CSALIPGLAGEEQYF.

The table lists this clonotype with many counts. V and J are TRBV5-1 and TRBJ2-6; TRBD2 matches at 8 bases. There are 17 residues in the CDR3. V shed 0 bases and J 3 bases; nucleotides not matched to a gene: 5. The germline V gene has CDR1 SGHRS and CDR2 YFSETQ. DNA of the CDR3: TGCGCCAGCAGCTTGGTCCGGGGGGGGTATGGGGCCAACGTCCTGACTTTC. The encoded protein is CASSLVRGGYGANVLTF. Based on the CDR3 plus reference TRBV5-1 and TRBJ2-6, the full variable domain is KAGVTQTPRYLIKTRGQQVTLSCSPISGHRSVSWYQQTPGQGLQFLFEYFSETQRNKGNFPGRFSGRQFSNSRSEMNVSTLELGDSALYLCASSLVRGGYGANVLTFGAGSRLTVL.

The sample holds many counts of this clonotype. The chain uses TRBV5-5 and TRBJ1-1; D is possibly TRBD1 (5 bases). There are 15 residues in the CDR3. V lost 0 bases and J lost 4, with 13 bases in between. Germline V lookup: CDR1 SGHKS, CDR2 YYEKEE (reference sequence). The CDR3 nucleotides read TGTGCCAGCAGCTTGGGGGGCGCCTGGGGCACTGAAGCTTTCTTT. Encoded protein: CASSLGGAWGTEAFF.

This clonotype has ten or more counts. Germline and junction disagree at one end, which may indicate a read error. The CDR3 is CASSPTSGGAAF. The DNA of the CDR3 is TGTGCCAGCAGTCCTACTAGCGGGGGGGCCGCATTC. This rearrangement joins TRBV2 to TRBJ2-1; 13 positions match TRBD2. Germline V gene data show CDR1 as SNHLY and CDR2 as FYNNEI. CDR3 length: 12 amino acids.

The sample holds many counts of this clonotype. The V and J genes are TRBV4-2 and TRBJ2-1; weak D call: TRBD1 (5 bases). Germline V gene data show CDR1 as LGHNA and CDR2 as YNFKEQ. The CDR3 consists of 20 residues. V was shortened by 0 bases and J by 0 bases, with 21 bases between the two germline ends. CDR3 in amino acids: CASSQDLEALGATSYNEQFF. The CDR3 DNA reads TGTGCCAGCAGCCAAGATCTTGAGGCCCTTGGGGCTACCTCCTACAATGAGCAGTTCTTC.

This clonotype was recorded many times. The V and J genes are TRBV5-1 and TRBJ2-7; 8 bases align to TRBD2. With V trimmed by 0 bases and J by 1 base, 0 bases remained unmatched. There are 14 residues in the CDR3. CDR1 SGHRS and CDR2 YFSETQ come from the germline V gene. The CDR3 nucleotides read TGCGCCAGCAGCTTGGGACTAGCGTCCTACGAGCAGTACTTC. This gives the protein CASSLGLASYEQYF.

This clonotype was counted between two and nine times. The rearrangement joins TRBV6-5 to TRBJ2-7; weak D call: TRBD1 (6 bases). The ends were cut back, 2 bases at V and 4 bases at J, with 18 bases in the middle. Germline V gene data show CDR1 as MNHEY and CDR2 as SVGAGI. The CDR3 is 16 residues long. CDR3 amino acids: CASSYLRSGDDYEQYF. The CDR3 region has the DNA TGTGCCAGCAGTTACCTTCGGTCAGGGGACGATTACGAGCAGTACTTC.

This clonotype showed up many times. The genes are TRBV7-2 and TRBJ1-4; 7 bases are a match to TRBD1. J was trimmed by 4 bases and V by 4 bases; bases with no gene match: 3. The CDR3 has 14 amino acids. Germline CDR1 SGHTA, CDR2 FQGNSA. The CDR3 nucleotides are TGTGCCAGCAGCTGGGGACAGCATAATGAAAAACTGTTTTTT. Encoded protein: CASSWGQHNEKLFF.

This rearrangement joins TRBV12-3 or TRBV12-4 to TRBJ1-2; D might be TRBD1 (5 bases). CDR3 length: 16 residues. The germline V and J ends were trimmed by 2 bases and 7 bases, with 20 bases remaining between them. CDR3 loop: CASSLRERQGSSGYTF. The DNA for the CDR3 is TGTGCCAGCAGTTTAAGAGAACGGCAGGGCTCCTCTGGCTACACCTTC.

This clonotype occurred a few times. The CDR3 is CASRDTTDTQYF. CDR3 nucleotide sequence: TGTGCCAGCCGGGACACTACAGATACGCAGTATTTT. This chain joins TRBV7-2 and TRBJ2-3, with a possible D match to TRBD1 (6 bases). Trimming cost V 8 bases and J 3 bases, with 9 bases left between them. The CDR3 has 12 residues. In germline, CDR1 is SGHTA, CDR2 FQGNSA.

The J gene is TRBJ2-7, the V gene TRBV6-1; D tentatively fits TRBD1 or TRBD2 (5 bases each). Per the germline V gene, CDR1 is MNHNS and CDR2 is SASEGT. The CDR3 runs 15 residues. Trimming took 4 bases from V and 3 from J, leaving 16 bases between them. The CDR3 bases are TGTGCCAGCAGTGCCAGTTGGGACGCCAACTACGAGCAGTACTTC. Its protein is CASSASWDANYEQYF.

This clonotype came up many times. The CDR3 region has the DNA TGTGCCAGCAGCCCCATGGCGTCAGCTAACTATGGCTACACCTTC. Residues: CASSPMASANYGYTF. This chain uses TRBV7-2 with TRBJ1-2; D call uncertain. The germline V and J ends were trimmed by 5 bases and 0 bases, with 13 bases remaining between them. Germline CDR1 is SGHTA and CDR2 is FQGNSA. The CDR3 covers 15 residues.

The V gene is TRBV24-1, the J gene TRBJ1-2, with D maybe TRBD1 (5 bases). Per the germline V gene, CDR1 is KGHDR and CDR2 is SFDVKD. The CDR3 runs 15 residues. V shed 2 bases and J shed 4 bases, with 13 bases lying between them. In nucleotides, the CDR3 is TGTGCCACCAGTGATTCCCAGGGAAGGGGCTATGGCTACACCTTC. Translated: CATSDSQGRGYGYTF.

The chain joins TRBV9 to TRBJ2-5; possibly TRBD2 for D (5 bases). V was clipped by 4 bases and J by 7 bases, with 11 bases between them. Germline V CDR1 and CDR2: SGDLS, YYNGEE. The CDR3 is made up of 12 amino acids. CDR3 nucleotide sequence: TGTGCCAGCAGCTTACGACTAATGACCCAGTACTTC. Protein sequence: CASSLRLMTQYF.

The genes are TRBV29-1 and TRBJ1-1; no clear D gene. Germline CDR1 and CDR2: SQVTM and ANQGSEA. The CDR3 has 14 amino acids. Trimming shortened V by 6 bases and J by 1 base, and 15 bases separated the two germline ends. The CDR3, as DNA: TGCAGCGTAACCCTCCTACACCCGAACACTGAAGCTTTCTTT. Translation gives CSVTLLHPNTEAFF.

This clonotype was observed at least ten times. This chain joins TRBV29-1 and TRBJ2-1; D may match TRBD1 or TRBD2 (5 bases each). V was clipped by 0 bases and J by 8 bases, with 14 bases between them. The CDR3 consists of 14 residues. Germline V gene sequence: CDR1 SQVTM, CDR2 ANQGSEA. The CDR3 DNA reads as TGCAGCGTTGAAGAAAGGGACCGGATATATGAGCAGTTCTTC. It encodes CSVEERDRIYEQFF.